What follows are 9 T cell receptor beta chains derived from one specimen sequenced in a study of siplizumab effects on memory and regulatory T cells. Repertoires were generated with immunoSEQ multiplex PCR, while TCRdb's copy carries only in-frame clones and drops some. The repertoire consists of some 97,000 clones, with 75% to 95% occurring once and the leading ten covering roughly 2.8%. The sequencing input was CD4+ T cells sorted from blood. The receptors come from a human donor in good health. Some clones in this sample may be carry-over from other donors' samples.

In regard to this clone: This same CDR3 is encoded by further DNA sequences in the sample. The chain couples TRBV28 to TRBJ1-2, with D unclear. The V end was cut by 2 bases, the J end by 3 bases, with 1 base between. CDR1 is MDHEN and CDR2 is SYDVKM in the germline V gene. The CDR3 has 11 amino acids. In DNA form, the CDR3 reads TGTGCCAGCAGTTTAGACTATGGCTACACCTTC. Its translation is CASSLDYGYTF.

The chain joins TRBV29-1 to TRBJ2-5, with 12 bases matching TRBD1. The trim removed 7 bases at V and 4 bases at J, leaving 7 bases unmatched. Germline-derived CDR1 and CDR2 are SQVTM and ANQGSEA. The CDR3 sequence is 14 residues long. CDR3 region: CSGRDRGPVETQYF. CDR3 coding DNA: TGCAGCGGCCGGGACAGGGGGCCGGTAGAGACCCAGTACTTC.

This CDR3 reads CASRSVLGTSGSSSYEQYF. Here the CDR3 DNA reads TGTGCCAGCAGATCAGTTTTGGGGACTAGCGGGAGTAGCTCCTACGAGCAGTACTTC. V and J are TRBV28 and TRBJ2-7, with 14 positions matching TRBD2. This CDR3 has 19 residues. Germline CDR1 reads MDHEN; CDR2 reads SYDVKM. The junction had 13 bases not matched to a gene; V was cut back by 6 bases and J by 0 bases.

The CDR3 nucleotides are TGTGCCAGCAGCTTAAATGGGGGCGCGGTGACTGAAGCTTTCTTT. Its protein is CASSLNGGAVTEAFF. The V and J genes are TRBV7-3 and TRBJ1-1, with D possibly TRBD1 on 6 matching bases. CDR3 length: 15 residues. Trimming removed 1 base at V and 5 bases at J, with 14 bases between. The germline V gene encodes CDR1 SGHTA and CDR2 FQGTGA. The full variable domain, completed using reference TRBV7-3 and TRBJ1-1, is GAGVSQTPSNKVTEKGKYVELRCDPISGHTALYWYRQSLGQGPEFLIYFQGTGAADDSGLPNDRFFAVRPEGSVSTLKIQRTERGDSAVYLCASSLNGGAVTEAFFGQGTRLTVV.

The chain has TRBV14 and TRBJ2-7, with TRBD2 matching over 9 bases. V shed 0 bases and J 4 bases; nucleotides not matched to a gene: 7. Germline V gives CDR1 SGHDN, CDR2 FVKESK. The CDR3 sequence is 16 residues long. The CDR3 region has the DNA TGTGCCAGCAGCCAAGATCGGTCTAGCGGGGCTTACGAGCAGTACTTC. It yields the protein CASSQDRSSGAYEQYF.

The CDR3 loop reads CASSLVSGQGRTEAFF. In DNA, the CDR3 is TGTGCCAGCAGTTTAGTCAGCGGACAGGGTCGGACTGAAGCTTTCTTT. The V call is TRBV28, the J call TRBJ1-1, with 8 bases lining up with TRBD1. The V gene end was trimmed by 2 bases and the J gene end by 5 bases; junction bases not matched to a gene: 10. Germline CDR1 MDHEN, CDR2 SYDVKM. The CDR3 has 16 amino acids.

The chain uses TRBV25-1 and TRBJ2-3; D remains ambiguous. Per the germline V gene, CDR1 is MGHDK and CDR2 is SYGVNS. The CDR3 covers 14 residues. Deletions cut 2 bases from V and 4 bases from J, with 10 bases between. In DNA, the CDR3 is TGTGCCAGCAGTGAAGTTCTCAAGGCAGATACGCAGTATTTT. It yields the protein CASSEVLKADTQYF.

This chain connects TRBV9 to TRBJ2-3; D is uncertain. The CDR3 covers 14 residues. Germline V gene sequence: CDR1 SGDLS, CDR2 YYNGEE. Trimming took 4 bases from V and 2 from J, leaving 11 bases between them. The CDR3 sequence is CASSYGRITDTQYF. The CDR3 nucleotides read TGTGCCAGCAGCTATGGACGAATCACAGATACGCAGTATTTT.

The chain has TRBV7-2 and TRBJ2-7, with no clear D. CDR3 size: 14 residues. Trimming shortened V by 6 bases and J by 2 bases, and 14 bases separated the two germline ends. Germline V gene lookup returns CDR1 SGHTA and CDR2 FQGNSA. CDR3 in amino acids: CASRRHGKTYEQYF. The CDR3 DNA sequence: TGTGCCAGCAGGAGGCACGGAAAGACCTACGAGCAGTACTTC.